This TCR beta chain was sequenced in a study of human T cells and chemical hapten exposure. As for the study in general: Patients' scalps got diphenylcyclopropenone weekly throughout the approximately 23-week study. Study findings and constraints: Expanded TCRs were compared with controls, and the expanded TCRs formed significantly more large CDR3 similarity clusters. No alteration of TCRs above 1 in 1000 frequency was seen with DPC sensitization.

The CDR3 runs 14 residues. Germline loops: CDR1 MDHEN, CDR2 SYDVKM. V was shortened by 1 base and J by 5 bases, with 11 bases between the two germline ends. Treatment indicated: therapeutic diphenylcyclopropenone sensitization with weekly scalp DPC. Blood collection took place prior to placing each patch test. During construction of the library, unique molecular identifiers were attached to individual cDNA molecules for quantitative, reproducible TCR counting. Via MiXCR, TCRdb re-called the reads, giving one row per CDR3 protein. The top ten clones hold under 4% of a sample with thousands of distinct CDR3 sequences, around 49% of them seen once. This clonotype was observed a handful of times. Its target is not known.

The sequencing here drew on whole blood, taken before DPC sensitization or 2, 6, or about 24 weeks after (not recorded which). This chain links TRBV28 with TRBJ2-5; D unresolved. The origin of this receptor is an adult with alopecia areata. Some clones in this sample may be carry-over from other donors' samples. This table probably holds off-target reads from a library built for another chain. The CDR3 reads CASSLFSGGETQYF. The CDR3 region has the DNA TGTGCCAGCAGTTTATTTTCGGGTGGGGAGACCCAGTACTTC.